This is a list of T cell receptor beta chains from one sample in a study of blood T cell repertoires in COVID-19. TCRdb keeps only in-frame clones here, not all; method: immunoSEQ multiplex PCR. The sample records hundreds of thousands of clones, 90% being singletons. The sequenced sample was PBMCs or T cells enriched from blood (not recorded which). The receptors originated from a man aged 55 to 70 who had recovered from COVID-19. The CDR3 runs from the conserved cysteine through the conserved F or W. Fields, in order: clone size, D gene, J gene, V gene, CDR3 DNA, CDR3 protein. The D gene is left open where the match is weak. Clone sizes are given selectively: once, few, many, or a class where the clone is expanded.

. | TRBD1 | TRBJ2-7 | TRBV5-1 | TGCGCCAGCAGCTTTTCCGGGACAGGCGCCCTCGAGCAGTACTTC | CASSFSGTGALEQYF
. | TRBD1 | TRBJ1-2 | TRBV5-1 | TGCGCCAGCAGCGGAGGGGGCGATCCCTATGGCTACACCTTC | CASSGGGDPYGYTF
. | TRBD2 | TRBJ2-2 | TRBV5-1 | TGCGCCAGCAGCTTTACTAGCGGGACGAACACCGGGGAGCTGTTTTTT | CASSFTSGTNTGELFF
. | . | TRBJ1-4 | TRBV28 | TGTGCCAGCAGGGATCCGGGATCCGCTAAGGAAAAACTGTTTTTT | CASRDPGSAKEKLFF
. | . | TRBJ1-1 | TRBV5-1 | TGCGCCAGCAGCTTGGCTGGCAGCCAGGCGGGCACTGAAGCTTTCTTT | CASSLAGSQAGTEAFF
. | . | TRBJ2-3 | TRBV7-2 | TGTGCCAGCAGCCCTAGAAGATCGGGGACAGATACGCAGTATTTT | CASSPRRSGTDTQYF
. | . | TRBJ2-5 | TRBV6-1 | TGTGCCAGCAGTGAAGACCCTAGCGCTCAAGAGACCCAGTACTTC | CASSEDPSAQETQYF
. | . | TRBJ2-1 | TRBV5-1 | TGCGCCAGCAGCTTGGAGGGGGGACAGAGAAATGAGCAGTTCTTC | CASSLEGGQRNEQFF
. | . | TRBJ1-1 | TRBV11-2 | TGTGCCAGCAGCTTAGGGCAGGGCGCTGAAGCTTTCTTT | CASSLGQGAEAFF
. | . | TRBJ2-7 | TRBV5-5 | TGTGCCAGCAGCCCATCCCGAGCTTACGAGCAGTACTTC | CASSPSRAYEQYF
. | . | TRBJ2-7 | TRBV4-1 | TGCGCCAGCAGCCAAGTTTCCGGGGACGAGCAGTACTTC | CASSQVSGDEQYF
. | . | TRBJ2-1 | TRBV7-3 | TGTGCCAGCAGCCCCCACCGGGAATCCAATGAGCAGTTCTTC | CASSPHRESNEQFF
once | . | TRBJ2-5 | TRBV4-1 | TGCGCCAGCAGCCAAGGACAGAATCAAGAGACCCAGTACTTC | CASSQGQNQETQYF
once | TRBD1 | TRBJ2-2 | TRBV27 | TGTGCCAGCAGGAATACAGGGGGCGGCACCGGGGAGCTGTTTTTT | CASRNTGGGTGELFF
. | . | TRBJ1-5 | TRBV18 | TGTGCCAGCTCACCCGGGACAAAGAGGATTAGTCAGCCCCAGCATTTT | CASSPGTKRISQPQHF
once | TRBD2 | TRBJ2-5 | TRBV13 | TGTGCCAGCAGCTTAGTTGGGCGGGGGGACCAAGAGACCCAGTACTTC | CASSLVGRGDQETQYF
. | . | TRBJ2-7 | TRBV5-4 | TGTGCCAGCAGCTTGGCGGATAGCACCTACGAGCAGTACTTC | CASSLADSTYEQYF
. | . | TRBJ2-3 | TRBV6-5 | TGTGCCAGCAGCCCGGGTCTGACTAGCACAGATACGCAGTATTTT | CASSPGLTSTDTQYF
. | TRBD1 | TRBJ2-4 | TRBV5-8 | TGTGCCAGCAGCTTGGGACAGGGGGGGGACATTCAGTACTTC | CASSLGQGGDIQYF
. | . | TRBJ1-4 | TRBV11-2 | TGTGCCAGCAGCTTAGATATAGGAGCAGTCGGGAAACTGTTTTTT | CASSLDIGAVGKLFF
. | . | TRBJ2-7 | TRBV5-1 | TGCGCCAGCAGCTTGGCTAGCAGCCCCTACGAGCAGTACTTC | CASSLASSPYEQYF
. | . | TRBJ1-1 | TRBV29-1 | TGCAGCGCCGGGCGGGGTGAAGCTTTCTTT | CSAGRGEAFF
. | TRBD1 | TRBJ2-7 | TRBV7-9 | TGTGCCAGTCTGAGGGGGCCGACCTACGAGCAGTACTTC | CASLRGPTYEQYF
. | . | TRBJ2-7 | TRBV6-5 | TGTGCCAGCAGTTACTCGAGCCAGGGGGGAACCTACGAGCAGTACTTC | CASSYSSQGGTYEQYF
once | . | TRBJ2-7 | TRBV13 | TGTGCCAGCAGCACCTCGGTGGGAGGCTCCTACGAGCAGTACTTC | CASSTSVGGSYEQYF
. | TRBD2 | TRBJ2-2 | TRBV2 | TGTGCCAGCAGTGGGTCTTTAGCGGGGAGAACCGGGGAGCTGTTTTTT | CASSGSLAGRTGELFF
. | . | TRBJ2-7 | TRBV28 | TGTGCCAGCAGCCCACATGCTGGGCGATCCTACGAGCAGTACTTC | CASSPHAGRSYEQYF
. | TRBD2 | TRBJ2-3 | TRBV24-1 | TGTGCCACCAGTGGATTAGCGGGGGGCCTTAGCACAGATACGCAGTATTTT | CATSGLAGGLSTDTQYF
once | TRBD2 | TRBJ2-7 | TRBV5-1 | TGCGCCAGCAGCTCGAGACTAGCGGGAGACCTCTCCTACGAGCAGTACTTC | CASSSRLAGDLSYEQYF
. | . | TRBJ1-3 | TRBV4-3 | TGCGCCAGCAGCCAAGTAGCTCGGGGGGCTGGAAACACCATATATTTT | CASSQVARGAGNTIYF
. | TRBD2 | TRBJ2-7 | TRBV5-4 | TGTGCCAGCAGCAGCGGGGGGGCCTACGAGCAGTACTTC | CASSSGGAYEQYF
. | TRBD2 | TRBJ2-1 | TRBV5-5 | TGTGCCAGCAGCTCAATCTACCCACCTAGCGGGATCTACAATGAGCAGTTCTTC | CASSSIYPPSGIYNEQFF
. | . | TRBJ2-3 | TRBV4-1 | TGCGCCAGCAGCCCCAGGGGCGCAGATACGCAGTATTTT | CASSPRGADTQYF
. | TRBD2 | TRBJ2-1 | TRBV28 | TGTGCCAGCAGAATACAACTAGCGGGAGATGAGCAGTTCTTC | CASRIQLAGDEQFF
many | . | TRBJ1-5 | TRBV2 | TGTGCCAGCAGTCCCGGACAGATGAATCAGCCCCAGCATTTT | CASSPGQMNQPQHF
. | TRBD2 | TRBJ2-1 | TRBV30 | TGTGCCTGGAGGACTAGCGGTACCTCCTACAATGAGCAGTTCTTC | CAWRTSGTSYNEQFF
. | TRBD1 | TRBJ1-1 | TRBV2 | TGTGCAAGCAAGGGGGCCTCGCAAGGCACTGAAGCTTTCTTT | CASKGASQGTEAFF
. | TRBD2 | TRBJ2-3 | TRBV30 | TGTGCCTGGGAAGCGGGAGAGTACACAGATACGCAGTATTTT | CAWEAGEYTDTQYF
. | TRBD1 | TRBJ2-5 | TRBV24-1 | TGTGCCACCAGTGAAAGGGCAGGGGGCTTGGAGACCCAGTACTTC | CATSERAGGLETQYF
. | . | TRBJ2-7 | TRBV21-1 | TGTGCCAGCAATAGTCGACAGCACACCAGGAACGAGCAGTACTTC | CASNSRQHTRNEQYF
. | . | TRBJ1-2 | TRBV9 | TGTGCCAGCAGCCGGGAAGCGGCAGGGGAGTTGACGGGCGGCTACACCTTC | CASSREAAGELTGGYTF
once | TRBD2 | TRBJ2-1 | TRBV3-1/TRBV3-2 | TGTGCCAGCAGCCAAGACCACGGGACTAGCGGGGGGGCTGGTGAGCAGTTCTTC | CASSQDHGTSGGAGEQFF
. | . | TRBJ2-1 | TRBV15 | TGTGCCACCAGCAGCCCAGGTTACTCCTACAATGAGCAGTTCTTC | CATSSPGYSYNEQFF
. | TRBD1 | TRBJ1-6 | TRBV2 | TGTGCCAGCAGCGAATACAGGGGCCTCGATTCACCCCTCCACTTT | CASSEYRGLDSPLHF
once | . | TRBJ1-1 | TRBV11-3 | TGTGCCAGCACCCTAGATGGAGCCAACACTGAAGCTTTCTTT | CASTLDGANTEAFF
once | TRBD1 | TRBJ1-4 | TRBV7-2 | TGTGCCAGCAGCGCCCGGGCAGGGGGCCTTGAAAAACTGTTTTTT | CASSARAGGLEKLFF
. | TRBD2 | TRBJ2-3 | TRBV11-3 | TGTGCCAGCAGTTCGGGACTAGCGGGCAGCACAGATACGCAGTATTTT | CASSSGLAGSTDTQYF
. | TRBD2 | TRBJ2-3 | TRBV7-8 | TGTGCCAGCAGCTGGCTAGCGGGACGGCCAGATACGCAGTATTTT | CASSWLAGRPDTQYF
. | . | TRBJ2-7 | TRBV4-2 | TGTGCCAGCAGCCAAGCCCCAGCCTACGAGCAGTACTTC | CASSQAPAYEQYF
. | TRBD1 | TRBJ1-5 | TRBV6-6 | TGTGCCAGCAGGTACCAGGGGGCAGGCAATCAGCCCCAGCATTTT | CASRYQGAGNQPQHF
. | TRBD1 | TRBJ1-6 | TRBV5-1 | TGCGCCAGCAGCTTGGAGGCAGGGGGATCACCCCTCCACTTT | CASSLEAGGSPLHF
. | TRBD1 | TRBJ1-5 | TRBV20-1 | TGCAGTGCTAGTAACAGGGGAAACTCAATCGGCCAGCCCCAGCATTTT | CSASNRGNSIGQPQHF
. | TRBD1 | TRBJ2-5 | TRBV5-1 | TGCGCCAGCAGAGTGGGACAGCGAAAAGAGACCCAGTACTTC | CASRVGQRKETQYF
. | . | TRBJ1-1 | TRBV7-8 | TGTGCCAGCAGCTTAGTGTTACAGAGGAACACTGAAGCTTTCTTT | CASSLVLQRNTEAFF
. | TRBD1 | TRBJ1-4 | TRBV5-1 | TGCGCCAGCAGCTTGCCCACGGGACAGGCAAATGAAAAACTGTTTTTT | CASSLPTGQANEKLFF
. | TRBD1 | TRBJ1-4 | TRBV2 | TGTGCCAGCAGTAACCCAGGGGGCATCGTCGCTAATGAAAAACTGTTTTTT | CASSNPGGIVANEKLFF
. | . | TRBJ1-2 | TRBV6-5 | TGTGCCAGCTTGGGAACACTGACAGCTAACTATGGCTACACCTTC | CASLGTLTANYGYTF
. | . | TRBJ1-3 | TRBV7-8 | TGTGCCAGCAGCCCTGACAGGCCACGGGGAAACACCATATATTTT | CASSPDRPRGNTIYF
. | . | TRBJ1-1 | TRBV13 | TGTGCCAGCAGCTTTGACAGTACCACTGAAGCTTTCTTT | CASSFDSTTEAFF